This is a list of T cell receptor beta chains from one sample in a study of OX40 agonist ivuxolimab in advanced cancers. TCRdb keeps only in-frame clones here, not all; method: immunoSEQ multiplex PCR. The sample carries approximately 91,000 clones, 70% to 90% recorded once. Sequencing used CD4+ or CD8+ T cells sorted from blood, obtained in a trial of the OX40 agonist ivuxolimab. The receptors derive from an adult with an advanced solid tumor such as melanoma, head and neck, liver or kidney cancer. Each CDR3 is given with its conserved first and last residue. A D gene is named only where the DNA matches it firmly. The size field is filled for only some rows; it gives once, few, many or a size class.

j_call	clone_size	d_call	v_call	cdr3_aa	cdr3_nt
TRBJ1-5	NA	NA	TRBV10-3	CATREKGQDNQPQHF	TGTGCCACCCGGGAGAAGGGGCAGGACAATCAGCCCCAGCATTTT
TRBJ1-1	once	NA	TRBV2	CASRGQNTEAFF	TGTGCCAGCAGGGGACAAAACACTGAAGCTTTCTTT
TRBJ2-3	NA	NA	TRBV6-4	CASVQTGTGPGDTQYF	TGTGCCAGCGTCCAGACCGGGACTGGACCGGGAGATACGCAGTATTTT
TRBJ2-2	few	TRBD2	TRBV28	CASSFGRGSNTGELFF	TGTGCCAGCAGTTTTGGGAGGGGATCGAACACCGGGGAGCTGTTTTTT
TRBJ1-5	NA	NA	TRBV7-9	CASSLGGNSNQPQHF	TGTGCCAGCAGCTTAGGCGGTAATAGCAATCAGCCCCAGCATTTT
TRBJ2-7	NA	NA	TRBV4-1	CASTDRNSYEQYF	TGCGCCAGTACGGACAGAAACTCCTACGAGCAGTACTTC
TRBJ1-2	few	TRBD1	TRBV7-8	CASSSDRDSFGYTF	TGTGCCAGCAGCTCCGACCGGGACAGTTTTGGCTACACCTTC
TRBJ1-4	NA	NA	TRBV11-1	CASSLSRGDNEKLFF	TGTGCCAGCAGCCTTAGCAGAGGAGATAATGAAAAACTGTTTTTT
TRBJ2-7	NA	NA	TRBV7-2	CASSLASGPRYEQYF	TGTGCCAGCAGCTTAGCGTCGGGGCCACGTTACGAGCAGTACTTC
TRBJ1-5	NA	NA	TRBV28	CASRFSGDHTPQHF	TGTGCCAGCAGGTTTTCCGGTGACCACACTCCCCAGCATTTT
TRBJ2-2	NA	TRBD1	TRBV6-1	CASSGDRADGELFF	TGTGCCAGCAGTGGGGACAGGGCGGACGGGGAGCTGTTTTTT
TRBJ2-2	NA	TRBD1	TRBV9	CASSPRTGTNTGELFF	TGTGCCAGCAGCCCCCGGACAGGGACGAACACCGGGGAGCTGTTTTTT
TRBJ1-5	NA	NA	TRBV19	CASSSFGLANQPQHF	TGTGCCAGTAGTTCCTTCGGACTGGCGAATCAGCCCCAGCATTTT
TRBJ2-5	NA	TRBD2	TRBV7-8	CATYPTSGQETQYF	TGTGCCACGTACCCGACTAGCGGACAAGAGACCCAGTACTTC
TRBJ2-5	NA	NA	TRBV19	CASSIGGAQETQYF	TGTGCCAGTAGTATAGGAGGGGCGCAAGAGACCCAGTACTTC
TRBJ2-5	NA	TRBD2	TRBV5-4	CASSYPGGNKETQYF	TGTGCCAGCAGCTACCCGGGGGGTAACAAAGAGACCCAGTACTTC
TRBJ1-6	NA	NA	TRBV11-2	CASSTGTLSPLHF	TGTGCCAGCAGCACCGGGACGTTATCACCCCTCCACTTT
TRBJ2-2	NA	TRBD2	TRBV19	CASSLGRGGVTGELFF	TGTGCCAGTAGTTTAGGCCGGGGGGGCGTCACCGGGGAGCTGTTTTTT